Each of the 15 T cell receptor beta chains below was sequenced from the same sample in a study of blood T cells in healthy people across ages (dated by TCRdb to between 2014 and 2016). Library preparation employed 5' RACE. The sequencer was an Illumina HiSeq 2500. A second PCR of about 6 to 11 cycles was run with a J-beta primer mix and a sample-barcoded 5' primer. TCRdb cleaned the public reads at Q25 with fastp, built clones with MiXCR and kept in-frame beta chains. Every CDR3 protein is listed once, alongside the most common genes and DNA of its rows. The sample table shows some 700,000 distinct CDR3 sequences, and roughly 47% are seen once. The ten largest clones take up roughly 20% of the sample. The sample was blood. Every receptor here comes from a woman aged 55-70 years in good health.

DNA of the CDR3: TGTGCCAGCTCACCTGGCCGAGCGGGGAAAGATACGCAGTATTTT. This codes for CASSPGRAGKDTQYF. The V gene is TRBV18, the J gene TRBJ2-3, with 7 positions matching TRBD2. V lost 3 bases to trimming and J lost 5 bases; unmatched junction nucleotides: 8. CDR1 KGHSH and CDR2 LQKENI come from the germline V gene. CDR3 length equals 15 residues.

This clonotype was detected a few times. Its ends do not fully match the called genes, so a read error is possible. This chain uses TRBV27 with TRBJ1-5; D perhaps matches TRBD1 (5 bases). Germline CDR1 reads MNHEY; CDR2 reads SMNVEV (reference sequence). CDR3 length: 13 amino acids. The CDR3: CASSFGANQPQHF. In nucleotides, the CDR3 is TGTGCCAGCAGTTTTGGGGCGAATCAGCCTCAGCATTTT.

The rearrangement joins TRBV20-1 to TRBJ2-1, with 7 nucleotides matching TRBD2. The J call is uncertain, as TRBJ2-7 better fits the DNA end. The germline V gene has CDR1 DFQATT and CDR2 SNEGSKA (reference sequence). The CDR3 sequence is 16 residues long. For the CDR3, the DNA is TGCAGTGCTAGAGGTGTATTGCGGGGGACCTCCTACGAGCAGTACTTC. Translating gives CSARGVLRGTSYEQYF.

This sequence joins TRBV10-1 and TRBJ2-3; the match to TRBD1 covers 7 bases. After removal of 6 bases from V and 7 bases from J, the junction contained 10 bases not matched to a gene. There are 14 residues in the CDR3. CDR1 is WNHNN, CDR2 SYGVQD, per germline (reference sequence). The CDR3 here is CASSTGTAWNTQYF. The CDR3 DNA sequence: TGCGCCAGCAGCACCGGGACAGCCTGGAATACGCAGTATTTT.

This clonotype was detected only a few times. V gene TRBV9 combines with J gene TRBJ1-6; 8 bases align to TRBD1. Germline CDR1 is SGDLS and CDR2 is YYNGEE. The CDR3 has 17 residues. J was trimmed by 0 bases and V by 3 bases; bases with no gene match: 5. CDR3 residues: CASSGGQAGSYNSPLHF. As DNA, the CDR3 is TGTGCCAGCAGCGGGGGACAGGCCGGCTCCTATAATTCACCCCTCCACTTT.

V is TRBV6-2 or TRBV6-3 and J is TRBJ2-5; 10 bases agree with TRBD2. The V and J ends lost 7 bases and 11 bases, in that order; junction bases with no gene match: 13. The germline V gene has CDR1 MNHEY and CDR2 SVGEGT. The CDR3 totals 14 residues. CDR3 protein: CASKPGLANNEQYF. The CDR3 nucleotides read TGTGCCAGCAAACCGGGACTAGCGAACAATGAGCAGTACTTC.

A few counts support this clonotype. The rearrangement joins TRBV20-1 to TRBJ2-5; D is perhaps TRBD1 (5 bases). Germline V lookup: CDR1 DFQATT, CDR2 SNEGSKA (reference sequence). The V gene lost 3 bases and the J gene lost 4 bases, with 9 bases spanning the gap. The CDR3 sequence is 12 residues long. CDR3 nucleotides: TGCAGTGCTAGGACAGCTCGAGAGACCCAGTACTTC. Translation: CSARTARETQYF.

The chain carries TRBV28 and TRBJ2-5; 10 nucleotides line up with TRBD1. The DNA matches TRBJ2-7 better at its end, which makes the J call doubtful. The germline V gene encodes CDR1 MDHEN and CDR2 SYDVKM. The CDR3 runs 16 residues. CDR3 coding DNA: TGTGCCAGCAGCCGCAAAGGGGGACAGGGGAGGAACGAGCAGTACTTC. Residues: CASSRKGGQGRNEQYF.

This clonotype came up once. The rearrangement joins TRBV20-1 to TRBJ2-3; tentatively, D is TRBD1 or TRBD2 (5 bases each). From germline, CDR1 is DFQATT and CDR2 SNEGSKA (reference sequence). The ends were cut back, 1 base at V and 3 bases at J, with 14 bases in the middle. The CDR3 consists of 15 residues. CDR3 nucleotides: TGCAGTGCTAGAGGTATGGGGGTTGTAACAGATACGCAGTATTTT. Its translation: CSARGMGVVTDTQYF.

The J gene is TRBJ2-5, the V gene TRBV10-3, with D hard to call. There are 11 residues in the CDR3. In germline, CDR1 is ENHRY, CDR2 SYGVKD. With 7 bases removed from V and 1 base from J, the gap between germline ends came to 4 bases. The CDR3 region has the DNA TGTGCCATCACTCTCCAAGAGACCCAGTACTTC. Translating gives CAITLQETQYF.

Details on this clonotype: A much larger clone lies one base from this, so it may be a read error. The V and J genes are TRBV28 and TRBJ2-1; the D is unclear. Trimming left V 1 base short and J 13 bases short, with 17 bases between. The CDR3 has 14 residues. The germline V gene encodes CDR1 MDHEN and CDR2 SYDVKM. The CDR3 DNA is TGTGCCAGCAGTTTATTGGGGTTCCAAGAGACCCAGTTCTTC. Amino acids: CASSLLGFQETQFF.

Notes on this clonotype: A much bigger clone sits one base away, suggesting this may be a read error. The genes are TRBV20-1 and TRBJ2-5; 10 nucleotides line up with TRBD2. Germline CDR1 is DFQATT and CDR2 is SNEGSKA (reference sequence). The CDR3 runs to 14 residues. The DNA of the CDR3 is TGCAGTGTTAGAGTAGCGGGAGGTCAAGAGACCCAGTACTTC. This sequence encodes CSVRVAGGQETQYF.

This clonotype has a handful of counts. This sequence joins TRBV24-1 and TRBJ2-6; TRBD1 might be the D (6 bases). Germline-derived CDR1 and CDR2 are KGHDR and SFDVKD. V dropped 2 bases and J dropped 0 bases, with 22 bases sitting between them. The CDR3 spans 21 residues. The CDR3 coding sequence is TGTGCCACCAGTGATTCCCTCGGGACACCCCTCTCCCCCTCTGGGGCCAACGTCCTGACTTTC. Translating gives CATSDSLGTPLSPSGANVLTF.

The CDR3 region has the DNA TGTGCCAGCAGTTGGGGACGGACTGAAGCTTTCTTT. Translated: CASSWGRTEAFF. The gene calls are TRBV7-2 and TRBJ1-1; D possibly corresponds to TRBD1 (5 bases). The CDR3 contains 12 residues. Germline lookup yields CDR1 SGHTA and CDR2 FQGNSA. V shed 6 bases and J shed 5 bases, with 10 bases lying between them.

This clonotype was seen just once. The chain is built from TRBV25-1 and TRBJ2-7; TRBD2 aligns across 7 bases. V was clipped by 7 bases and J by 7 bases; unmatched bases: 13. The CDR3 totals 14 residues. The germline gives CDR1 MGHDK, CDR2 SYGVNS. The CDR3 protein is CASTLGLGGNEQYF. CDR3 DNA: TGTGCCAGCACCCTCGGACTAGGTGGTAATGAGCAGTACTTC.